This T cell receptor (beta chain) comes out of a study of CD8 T cells in ankylosing spondylitis. On this clonotype itself: The antigen remains undetermined.

Study conclusions and caveats: Clones linked with disease were CD8+ and fairly uncommon in the peripheral blood. In ankylosing spondylitis patients, matched synovial fluid reportedly showed significant enrichment of disease-linked clones. Seemingly distinctive of ankylosing spondylitis blood was a TCR beta motif formed by eight highly homologous variants.

This CDR3 contains 15 residues. With 6 bases clipped from V and 5 bases from J, the junction kept 6 bases outside the gene matches. Per germline, CDR1 MGHRA and CDR2 YSYEKL. TCRdb re-analysed the 5' RACE reads in MiXCR, keeping a single row per CDR3 protein. The sample consists of about 540,000 distinct CDR3 sequences, 10% to 15% of them appearing once. This sequence was found in a male donor with ankylosing spondylitis. The J gene is TRBJ2-7, the V gene TRBV4-1, with 14 positions matching TRBD2. The specimen was blood, either unsorted or a sorted T cell fraction (not recorded which). CDR3 protein: CASSKGLAGADEQYV. CDR3 coding DNA: TGCGCCAGCAGTAAGGGACTAGCGGGAGCCGACGAGCAGTACGTC.